The 22 T cell receptor beta chains presented below share a single source sample, sequenced in a study of blood T cell repertoires in COVID-19. Data came from immunoSEQ multiplex PCR; TCRdb stores just in-frame clones and leaves some out. Of approximately 310,000 clones listed, over 75% are singletons. The sample was PBMCs or T cells enriched from blood (not recorded which). The receptors originated from a man younger than 45 who had recovered from COVID-19.

The V call is TRBV4-3, the J call TRBJ1-2; D unresolved. Germline assignment: CDR1 LGHNA and CDR2 YSLEER. V lost 3 bases, J lost 5 bases, and 10 bases lay in between. This CDR3 is 13 amino acids long. CDR3 protein: CASSQPGEYGYTF. The CDR3 bases are TGCGCCAGCAGCCAGCCAGGTGAATATGGCTACACCTTC.

Here the CDR3 reads CASSSPGQKTTYEQYF. In DNA form, the CDR3 reads TGTGCCAGCAGCTCTCCCGGACAGAAAACAACCTACGAGCAGTACTTC. The chain links TRBV5-4 to TRBJ2-7, with a tentative D call TRBD1 (6 bases). V was pared by 3 bases and J by 2 bases, with 18 bases between. Germline values: CDR1 SGHNT, CDR2 YYREEE (reference sequence). The CDR3 loop spans 16 amino acids.

The chain recombines TRBV24-1 with TRBJ2-2; TRBD2 is a possible D gene (5 bases). Per the germline V gene, CDR1 is KGHDR and CDR2 is SFDVKD. CDR3 size: 14 residues. Trimming removed 5 bases at V and 2 bases at J, with 8 bases between. The CDR3 bases are TGTGCCACCAGTGCCAGGACTAACACCGGGGAGCTGTTTTTT. Translating it yields CATSARTNTGELFF.

The gene calls are TRBV5-6 and TRBJ1-6; D remains ambiguous. Germline V lookup: CDR1 SGHDT, CDR2 YYEEEE. Between the trimmed V and J ends, which lost 2 bases and 7 bases, there was a span of 4 bases. The CDR3 spans 12 residues. The CDR3 region has the DNA TGTGCCAGCAGCTTTATGAATTCACCCCTCCACTTT. Its protein product is CASSFMNSPLHF.

The V gene is TRBV29-1, the J gene TRBJ1-1; the D gene is possibly TRBD1 (6 bases). The CDR3 length is 15 residues. V was pared by 7 bases and J by 1 base, with 19 bases between. Looked up from germline, CDR1 is SQVTM and CDR2 is ANQGSEA. The DNA of the CDR3 is TGCAGCGCTCCAAATCCCGGGACATCGAACACTGAAGCTTTCTTT. This translates into CSAPNPGTSNTEAFF.

This CDR3 is CASSLGQQPQHF. The CDR3 DNA sequence: TGTGCCAGCAGCTTGGGACAACAGCCCCAGCATTTT. The chain has TRBV5-4 and TRBJ1-5; D call uncertain. V gave up 0 bases and J gave up 7 bases, with 5 bases separating them. Looked up from germline, CDR1 is SGHNT and CDR2 is YYREEE (reference sequence). The CDR3 has 12 amino acids. The full variable domain, completed using reference TRBV5-4 and TRBJ1-5, is ETGVTQSPTHLIKTRGQQVTLRCSSQSGHNTVSWYQQALGQGPQFIFQYYREEENGRGNFPPRFSGLQFPNYSSELNVNALELDDSALYLCASSLGQQPQHFGDGTRLSIL.

The rearrangement joins TRBV10-3 to TRBJ1-2; D is uncertain. Germline V gene lookup returns CDR1 ENHRY and CDR2 SYGVKD. This CDR3 has 13 residues. Trimming took off 10 bases at V and 6 bases at J, with 18 bases between the two ends. This CDR3 is CATGGWREDGYTF. The CDR3 region has the DNA TGTGCCACCGGAGGGTGGCGGGAGGATGGCTACACCTTC.

V and J are TRBV21-1 and TRBJ2-1; the D call TRBD2 from the table was never checked on the DNA. TRBV21-1 is deemed a pseudogene. The CDR3 is 19 amino acids. The CDR3 sequence: CASSKFVRWRGRLYNEQFF. DNA of the CDR3: TGTGCCAGCAGCAAATTCGTCAGGTGGCGGGGACGTCTATACAATGAGCAGTTCTTC.

V usage is TRBV2 and J usage is TRBJ2-6; 7 bases are a match to TRBD1. The CDR3 loop spans 13 amino acids. From germline, CDR1 is SNHLY and CDR2 FYNNEI. With V trimmed by 7 bases and J by 12 bases, 9 bases remained unmatched. In DNA form, the CDR3 reads TGTGCCAGCACCACAGGAAGACAGGGCGTCCTGACTTTC. The encoded protein is CASTTGRQGVLTF.

The chain uses TRBV7-2 and TRBJ2-1; 9 nucleotides align to TRBD2. This CDR3 has 15 residues. Germline values: CDR1 SGHTA, CDR2 FQGNSA. The V gene end was trimmed by 3 bases and the J gene end by 3 bases; junction bases not matched to a gene: 3. As DNA, the CDR3 is TGTGCCAGCAGCTTTCGGACTAGCGTCTACAATGAGCAGTTCTTC. It encodes CASSFRTSVYNEQFF.

The chain uses TRBV7-9 and TRBJ1-1, with 7 bases identical to TRBD1. J lost 5 bases, V lost 1 base, and 7 bases had no gene match. This CDR3 has 15 residues. Germline CDR1 SEHNR, CDR2 FQNEAQ (reference sequence). The CDR3: CASSLGGGEGTEAFF. The CDR3 nucleotides read TGTGCCAGCAGCTTAGGAGGGGGCGAAGGAACTGAAGCTTTCTTT.

The chain joins TRBV6-5 to TRBJ1-2; 12 nucleotides line up with TRBD1. The V gene's germline CDR1 is MNHEY and CDR2 SVGAGI. There are 15 residues in the CDR3. J lost 6 bases, V lost 6 bases, and 8 bases had no gene match. This CDR3 is CASRKPGTGGDGYTF. The DNA for the CDR3 is TGTGCCAGCAGGAAGCCCGGGACAGGGGGCGATGGCTACACCTTC.

The chain carries TRBV27 and TRBJ1-1; 8 bases fit TRBD1. Germline lookup yields CDR1 MNHEY and CDR2 SMNVEV (reference sequence). J gave up 2 bases and V 4 bases, and 12 bases lay outside the gene matches. This CDR3 has 17 amino acids. This chain's CDR3 is CASSSPAQGQGNTEAFF. CDR3 DNA: TGTGCCAGCAGTTCCCCCGCACAAGGACAGGGCAACACTGAAGCTTTCTTT.

This clone was picked up a small number of times. The chain employs TRBV5-1 and TRBJ1-1; tentatively, D is TRBD1 (5 bases). V lost 2 bases and J 3 bases, leaving 14 bases between the germline ends. Per germline, CDR1 SGHRS and CDR2 YFSETQ. The CDR3 runs 15 residues. This CDR3 reads CASSFAGRQDTEAFF. CDR3 nucleotides: TGCGCCAGCAGCTTCGCAGGGCGCCAGGACACTGAAGCTTTCTTT. Based on the CDR3 plus reference TRBV5-1 and TRBJ1-1, the full variable domain is KAGVTQTPRYLIKTRGQQVTLSCSPISGHRSVSWYQQTPGQGLQFLFEYFSETQRNKGNFPGRFSGRQFSNSRSEMNVSTLELGDSALYLCASSFAGRQDTEAFFGQGTRLTVV.

This chain joins TRBV6-2 or TRBV6-3 and TRBJ2-5; the D is unclear. V was shortened by 0 bases and J by 1 base, with 12 bases between the two germline ends. Looked up from germline, CDR1 is MNHEY and CDR2 is SVGEGT. This CDR3 has 16 residues. Here the CDR3 reads CASSYSRATIQETQYF. The CDR3 bases are TGTGCCAGCAGTTACTCGAGAGCTACCATCCAAGAGACCCAGTACTTC.

The chain employs TRBV5-1 and TRBJ2-2; D not resolved. CDR1 SGHRS and CDR2 YFSETQ come from the germline V gene. V was cut by 0 bases and J by 4 bases, with 13 bases left in between. The CDR3 consists of 16 residues. For the CDR3, the DNA is TGCGCCAGCAGCTTGGCCGCGGTCACCGGCACCGGGGAGCTGTTTTTT. It is translated as CASSLAAVTGTGELFF.

The chain carries TRBV27 and TRBJ1-2, with D possibly being TRBD1 (5 bases). The CDR3 covers 15 residues. V gave up 10 bases and J gave up 1 base, with 19 bases separating them. Germline V gene sequence: CDR1 MNHEY, CDR2 SMNVEV (reference sequence). The CDR3 sequence: CATRGQGTLNYGYTF. The CDR3 region has the DNA TGTGCCACAAGGGGCCAGGGAACCCTTAACTATGGCTACACCTTC.

This sequence joins TRBV5-1 and TRBJ2-4; TRBD1 matches at 7 bases. Germline CDR1 is SGHRS and CDR2 is YFSETQ. The CDR3 loop spans 15 amino acids. J lost 2 bases, V lost 1 base, and 3 bases had no gene match. CDR3 bases: TGCGCCAGCAGCTTGACAGGGGACCCCAAAAACATTCAGTACTTC. Its translation: CASSLTGDPKNIQYF.

This clone was observed a few times. CDR3 DNA: TGTGCCAGCAGCGACCCTAGCAGAAACACCGGGGAGCTGTTTTTT. Translation gives CASSDPSRNTGELFF. V and J are TRBV7-3 and TRBJ2-2; perhaps TRBD2 as D (5 bases). The CDR3 runs 15 residues. The V and J ends lost 5 bases and 2 bases respectively, with 12 bases between them. The V gene's germline CDR1 is SGHTA and CDR2 FQGTGA.

In regard to this clone: One end of the junction fails to match germline, which may point to a read error. V and J are TRBV7-7 and TRBJ2-1; no firm D call. This CDR3 contains 15 residues. The germline CDR1 and CDR2 sequences are SSHAT and FNYEAQ (reference sequence). CDR3 sequence reads: CASSLDYGSYNEQFF. The CDR3 nucleotides read TGTGCTAGCAGCTTAGATTACGGCTCCTACAATGAGCAGTTCTTC.

The chain is built from TRBV5-1 and TRBJ1-1, with 11 bases matching TRBD1. After removal of 0 bases from V and 11 bases from J, the junction contained 9 bases not matched to a gene. Germline V gene data show CDR1 as SGHRS and CDR2 as YFSETQ. This CDR3 spans 15 amino acids. CDR3 sequence reads: CASSLGGQGADRAFF. The CDR3 DNA reads TGCGCCAGCAGCTTGGGCGGACAGGGGGCGGATCGGGCTTTCTTT.

V gene TRBV5-1 combines with J gene TRBJ1-2; the match to TRBD1 covers 10 bases. V gave up 0 bases and J gave up 4 bases; unmatched junction bases: 6. This CDR3 is 16 amino acids long. CDR1 SGHRS and CDR2 YFSETQ come from the germline V gene. The CDR3 DNA reads as TGCGCCAGCAGCTTGGCCAGGGACAGGGGCTCCTATGGCTACACCTTC. Amino acids: CASSLARDRGSYGYTF.